This TCR beta chain was sequenced in a study of beta chain features in type 1 diabetes. Whole-study results and caveats: No resolution was reached here on whether HLA type influences TCRB rearrangement.

Germline CDR1 ENHRY, CDR2 SYGVKD. The CDR3 spans 12 residues. Trimming removed 3 bases from V and 6 bases from J, with 5 bases in between. Concerning this clone itself: As yet, its antigen is unknown. This sample also contains other DNA sequences that code for the same CDR3.

What was sequenced were expressed TCRB transcripts, since all of the isolated RNA had been reverse transcribed. Repertoires were generated with immunoSEQ multiplex PCR, while TCRdb's copy carries only in-frame clones and drops some. This sample has hundreds of thousands of clones, with 17% found just once. What was sequenced was naive CD4+ T cells from blood. V and J are TRBV10-3 and TRBJ2-2; D is uncertain. The origin of this receptor is a young woman in good health. The CDR3 DNA follows: TGTGCCATCAGTGAAGGCTCCGGGGAGCTGTTTTTT. Its protein is CAISEGSGELFF.